This T cell receptor beta chain was recovered during a study of blood T cell repertoires in COVID-19. Study information: From T cells, B-cell-depleted T cells, or PBMCs came the material, which was cDNA or gDNA.

The V gene's germline CDR1 is SGHVS and CDR2 FQNEAQ. Trimming took 5 bases from V and 5 from J, leaving 18 bases between them. The CDR3 runs to 15 residues. This clone was observed once. The data were produced by immunoSEQ multiplex PCR, yet TCRdb's version contains in-frame clones alone and is incomplete. The sample records about 170,000 clones, 75% to 90% being singletons. Material for sequencing was peripheral blood. The gene calls are TRBV7-8 and TRBJ1-2; D remains unclear. This TCR was sampled from a woman older than 75 with active or convalescent COVID-19. The chain's CDR3 is CASSPGHSTGYGYTF. The CDR3 DNA reads as TGTGCCAGCAGCCCGGGTCACTCCACGGGGTATGGCTACACCTTC.